The rows below give T cell receptor beta chains drawn from one sample of a study of PD-L1 blockade in urothelial cancer. The method was immunoSEQ multiplex PCR; TCRdb's version includes in-frame clones alone and lacks a portion of them. The sample has 35,000 to 45,000 clones, 80% to 90% seen once; the top ten hold roughly a sixth. Sequenced here: PBMCs, sampled around atezolizumab (anti-PD-L1) treatment. Receptors were obtained from a man aged 60 to 69 with urothelial cancer. Each CDR3 is given with its conserved first and last residue. Fields, in order: D gene, clone size, V gene, J gene, CDR3 protein, CDR3 DNA. The D gene is left open where the match is weak. A row's size may be missing; if present it is once, few, many or a size class.

NA,NA,TRBV29-1,TRBJ2-6,CSARTDGANVLTF,TGCAGCGCCCGGACAGATGGGGCCAACGTCCTGACTTTC
NA,NA,TRBV28,TRBJ1-2,CASSLSGGSDYGYTF,TGTGCCAGCAGTTTATCCGGGGGTTCCGACTATGGCTACACCTTC
NA,NA,TRBV28,TRBJ1-1,CASSLNRRGLNTEAFF,TGTGCCAGCAGTTTAAATCGGCGGGGCCTGAACACTGAAGCTTTCTTT
NA,NA,TRBV27,TRBJ1-1,CASSRLGGVGGTEAFF,TGTGCCAGCAGCCGATTAGGGGGGGTAGGGGGCACTGAAGCTTTCTTT
TRBD2,NA,TRBV19,TRBJ2-1,CASSLSGGASYEQFF,TGTGCCAGTAGTCTTAGCGGGGGGGCCTCTTATGAGCAGTTCTTC
TRBD2,once,TRBV5-4,TRBJ2-7,CASSLNPGGDYEQYF,TGTGCCAGCAGCTTAAACCCGGGAGGGGACTACGAGCAGTACTTC
NA,NA,TRBV27,TRBJ2-7,CATGLMGGYEQYF,TGTGCCACCGGATTAATGGGGGGTTACGAGCAGTACTTC
NA,NA,TRBV11-2,TRBJ2-7,CASSLRLSSYEQYF,TGTGCCAGCAGCTTGAGGCTAAGCTCCTACGAGCAGTACTTC
TRBD1,NA,TRBV14,TRBJ1-5,CASSGDRGPQHF,TGTGCCAGCAGCGGCGACAGGGGGCCCCAGCATTTT
NA,NA,TRBV7-2,TRBJ2-7,CASSSFGQSSYEQYF,TGTGCCAGCAGCTCCTTCGGACAGAGCTCCTACGAGCAGTACTTC
NA,NA,TRBV30,TRBJ2-7,CAWSDKYEQYF,TGTGCCTGGAGTGATAAATACGAGCAGTACTTC
NA,NA,TRBV5-1,TRBJ2-3,CASSLEGTHPDTQYF,TGCGCCAGCAGCTTGGAAGGGACTCACCCAGATACGCAGTATTTT
TRBD1,NA,TRBV5-1,TRBJ2-5,CASSFRQGETQYF,TGCGCCAGCAGCTTCCGACAGGGCGAGACCCAGTACTTC
NA,NA,TRBV6-5,TRBJ1-6,CASSLQGWNSPLHF,TGTGCCAGCAGTTTACAGGGTTGGAATTCACCCCTCCACTTT
NA,NA,TRBV11-2,TRBJ1-2,CASTRRHESFGGYTF,TGTGCCAGCACTAGACGCCACGAGAGCTTCGGTGGCTACACCTTC
NA,NA,TRBV29-1,TRBJ2-4,CSVELANIQYF,TGCAGCGTTGAACTAGCAAACATTCAGTACTTC
TRBD2,NA,TRBV28,TRBJ2-1,CASSLPFTSGSSYNEQFF,TGTGCCAGCAGTTTACCCTTCACTAGCGGAAGCTCCTACAATGAGCAGTTCTTC
TRBD1,NA,TRBV2,TRBJ2-5,CASRAWGQGIPETQYF,TGTGCCAGCAGAGCCTGGGGACAGGGGATCCCAGAGACCCAGTACTTC
NA,NA,TRBV7-2,TRBJ1-2,CASSLSGGPGYGYTF,TGTGCCAGCAGCTTAAGCGGGGGGCCGGGCTATGGCTACACCTTC
NA,NA,TRBV5-1,TRBJ2-1,CASSLTEGYEQFF,TGCGCCAGCAGCTTAACTGAGGGCTATGAGCAGTTCTTC
NA,NA,TRBV6-6,TRBJ1-5,CASSTGPNQPQHF,TGTGCCAGCTCGACAGGCCCCAATCAGCCCCAGCATTTT
TRBD1,NA,TRBV28,TRBJ1-1,CASSHPRTGNTEAFF,TGTGCCAGCTCACATCCAAGGACAGGGAACACTGAAGCTTTCTTT
NA,NA,TRBV7-8,TRBJ2-3,CASSSGIGTAVADTQYF,TGTGCCAGCAGCTCTGGAATCGGGACTGCCGTGGCAGATACGCAGTATTTT
TRBD2,NA,TRBV6-4,TRBJ2-3,CASSRASGRSDTQYF,TGTGCCAGCAGTCGGGCTAGCGGGAGGTCAGATACGCAGTATTTT
NA,few,TRBV5-4,TRBJ1-6,CASSPTSGRLNSPLHF,TGTGCCAGCAGCCCTACCAGCGGACGGCTTAATTCACCCCTCCACTTT